The following is a T cell receptor beta chain sequence with its context. The assay was immunoSEQ multiplex PCR, and TCRdb's table has in-frame clones only and misses some. This sample yields 85,000 to 120,000 clones, of which 92% are seen a single time; roughly 2.5% belongs to the top ten. This record comes from a study of control samples from healthy donors and cancer patients. CDR3 length: 19 residues. V trimming: 5 bases; J trimming: 10 bases; junction bases outside the gene matches: 17. CDR1 and CDR2 from the germline V gene are LNHDA and SQIVND (reference sequence). This receptor was taken from a woman aged 18 to 35 in good health. The chain couples TRBV19 to TRBJ2-1, with 16 bases identical to TRBD2. The specimen sequenced was blood. CDR3 sequence reads: CASSLQGLAGGPRGTEQFF. The DNA of the CDR3 is TGTGCCAGTAGTCTACAGGGACTAGCGGGAGGGCCACGGGGAACGGAGCAGTTCTTC.